A selection of T cell receptor beta chains follows, all from one sample in a study of blood T cells in healthy people across ages. TCRdb re-called the 5' RACE reads through MiXCR, storing one row per CDR3 protein. The data show under 2 million distinct CDR3 sequences, around 36% seen once. Sequenced: blood. The receptors shown here come from a woman aged 25 to 39 in good health. The CDR3 runs from the conserved cysteine through the conserved F or W. The D gene is left open where the match is weak. Rows give clone size only sometimes, using once, few, many, or a class for an expanded clone.

v_gene: TRBV30
d_gene: TRBD2
j_gene: TRBJ2-7
abundance: NA
CDR3nt: TGTGCCTGGAGTTTAGGACTAGCGGGAGCCTACGAGCAGTACTTC
CDR3aa: CAWSLGLAGAYEQYF

v_gene: TRBV20-1
d_gene: NA
j_gene: TRBJ1-1
abundance: NA
CDR3nt: TGCAGTGCTAGAGACCTCTCACGGAACACTGAAGCTTTCTTT
CDR3aa: CSARDLSRNTEAFF

v_gene: TRBV20-1
d_gene: NA
j_gene: TRBJ2-7
abundance: NA
CDR3nt: TGCAGTGCGCGGCCGGGGGCCGGCCCCTACGAGCAGTACTTC
CDR3aa: CSARPGAGPYEQYF

v_gene: TRBV20-1
d_gene: NA
j_gene: TRBJ1-5
abundance: few
CDR3nt: TGCAGTGCTACACTCTCCGGGAGTAGCAATCAGCCCCAGCATTTT
CDR3aa: CSATLSGSSNQPQHF

v_gene: TRBV20-1
d_gene: NA
j_gene: TRBJ2-7
abundance: NA
CDR3nt: TGCAGTGCTAGTCCCGATCGAGGGGGGGCCTCCTACGAGCAGTACTTC
CDR3aa: CSASPDRGGASYEQYF

v_gene: TRBV3-1
d_gene: NA
j_gene: TRBJ1-1
abundance: NA
CDR3nt: TGTGCCAGCAGCCCACAGTCGGGGGGGCTGGGCACTGAAGCTTTCTTT
CDR3aa: CASSPQSGGLGTEAFF

v_gene: TRBV6-6
d_gene: TRBD2
j_gene: TRBJ2-5
abundance: NA
CDR3nt: TGTGCCAGCAGACAATCTGGGACTAGCGGAAAAGAGACCCAGTACTTC
CDR3aa: CASRQSGTSGKETQYF

v_gene: TRBV14
d_gene: NA
j_gene: TRBJ2-5
abundance: NA
CDR3nt: TGTGCCAGCAGCCTTGGAACCACCCTTCAAGAGACCCAGTACTTC
CDR3aa: CASSLGTTLQETQYF

v_gene: TRBV2
d_gene: NA
j_gene: TRBJ2-1
abundance: few
CDR3nt: TGTGCCAGCCGGGTCAATGAGCAGTTCTTC
CDR3aa: CASRVNEQFF

v_gene: TRBV7-7
d_gene: NA
j_gene: TRBJ2-5
abundance: NA
CDR3nt: TGTGCCAGCAGCACGCACCTCCAAGAGACCCAGTACTTC
CDR3aa: CASSTHLQETQYF

v_gene: TRBV2
d_gene: TRBD2
j_gene: TRBJ2-1
abundance: NA
CDR3nt: TGTGCCAGCAGTGTAGACGGGAGGGCCTACAATGAGCAGTTCTTC
CDR3aa: CASSVDGRAYNEQFF

v_gene: TRBV10-3
d_gene: TRBD2
j_gene: TRBJ2-3
abundance: NA
CDR3nt: TGTGCCATCAGTGAGTCTTCAGCGGGAGTCACAGATACGCAGTATTTT
CDR3aa: CAISESSAGVTDTQYF

v_gene: TRBV7-8
d_gene: TRBD2
j_gene: TRBJ2-6
abundance: NA
CDR3nt: TGTGCCAGCAGCCCAGGACTAGCGGGAGCGCCCGGGGCCAACGTCCTGACTTTC
CDR3aa: CASSPGLAGAPGANVLTF

v_gene: TRBV6-4
d_gene: TRBD2
j_gene: TRBJ2-1
abundance: once
CDR3nt: TGTGCCAGCTGGGGACTAGCGTTCTACAATGAGCAGTTCTTC
CDR3aa: CASWGLAFYNEQFF

v_gene: TRBV10-3
d_gene: TRBD2
j_gene: TRBJ2-1
abundance: many
CDR3nt: TGTGCCATCAGATCTAGCGGGCCTAACGACAATGAGCAGTTCTTC
CDR3aa: CAIRSSGPNDNEQFF

v_gene: TRBV10-3
d_gene: TRBD2
j_gene: TRBJ2-1
abundance: NA
CDR3nt: TGTGCCATCAGTGAGAGCGGGAGGGGGGGCAATGAGCAGTTCTTC
CDR3aa: CAISESGRGGNEQFF